These 22 T cell receptor beta chains were sequenced from one sample in a study of neurological immune-mediated disorders. TCRdb itself ran the 5' RACE reads through MiXCR, one entry per CDR3 protein. The sample holds over 35,000 distinct CDR3 sequences, around 4.3% seen once. The sequencing sample was made of PBMCs. The receptors come from a woman aged 60 to 75 with multiple sclerosis.

This clonotype was counted ten times or more. The J gene is TRBJ2-6, the V gene TRBV3-1; D ambiguous. The CDR3 length is 14 residues. Germline V lookup: CDR1 LGHDT, CDR2 YNNKEL (reference sequence). Trimming left V 1 base short and J 4 bases short, with 5 bases between. The CDR3 DNA reads as TGTGCCAGCAGCCAAGTCCCCGGGGCCAACGTCCTGACTTTC. This gives the protein CASSQVPGANVLTF.

This chain links TRBV6-6 with TRBJ1-2, with D unresolved. Germline-derived CDR1 and CDR2 are MNHNY and SVGAGI (reference sequence). The V end was cut by 6 bases, the J end by 2 bases, with 19 bases between. The CDR3 loop spans 16 amino acids. CDR3 DNA sequence: TGTGCCAGCAGCTTAATAGCCGGACGGGCGAACTATGGCTACACCTTC. This codes for CASSLIAGRANYGYTF.

This clonotype showed up many times. The rearrangement uses TRBV20-1 and TRBJ2-1; TRBD2 matches 12 bases. V shed 6 bases, J shed 7 bases, and the junction held 10 bases outside the gene matches. The CDR3 runs to 15 residues. The germline gives CDR1 DFQATT, CDR2 SNEGSKA (reference sequence). DNA for the CDR3: TGCAGTGCCGAAGTGGGGACTAGCGGGTTGAATGAGCAGTTCTTC. Protein product: CSAEVGTSGLNEQFF.

In this sample, this clonotype turned up a few times. The V call is TRBV9, the J call TRBJ1-1; TRBD1 matches 8 bases. The CDR3 contains 18 residues. The germline V gene has CDR1 SGDLS and CDR2 YYNGEE. V lost 2 bases to trimming and J lost 3 bases; unmatched junction nucleotides: 15. The CDR3 nucleotides are TGTGCCAGCAGCGTCTCGCAGGACAGGGTCAACGGGGACACTGAAGCTTTCTTT. This sequence encodes CASSVSQDRVNGDTEAFF.

This clonotype appeared many times. V gene TRBV7-2 combines with J gene TRBJ1-2, with 8 bases that match TRBD1. Germline V gene lookup returns CDR1 SGHTA and CDR2 FQGNSA. Trimming at V came to 9 bases and at J to 4 bases, leaving 1 base not matched to a gene. The CDR3 is 11 amino acids. The CDR3 sequence: CARGTGYGYTF. DNA of the CDR3: TGTGCCAGGGGGACAGGCTATGGCTACACCTTC.

In this sample, this clonotype turned up many times. The CDR3 DNA reads TGTGCCAGCAGTCCGCCACAGGGGGCGAGCGAGCAGTACTTC. Residues: CASSPPQGASEQYF. V usage is TRBV28 and J usage is TRBJ2-7, with 9 positions matching TRBD1. From germline, CDR1 is MDHEN and CDR2 SYDVKM. This CDR3 comprises 14 residues. Germline trimming cut 5 bases from V and 6 bases from J; bases unmatched to any gene: 8.

There are many counts of this clonotype. J is TRBJ1-1 and V is TRBV7-8; D ambiguous. The CDR3 runs 13 residues. The germline V and J ends were trimmed by 3 bases and 6 bases, with 11 bases remaining between them. Germline loops: CDR1 SGHVS, CDR2 FQNEAQ. The CDR3 here is CASSLLYGAEAFF. In DNA form, the CDR3 reads TGTGCCAGCAGCTTGCTCTATGGCGCTGAAGCTTTCTTT.

This clonotype was detected many times. This sequence joins TRBV6-5 and TRBJ1-1; 8 bases line up with TRBD1. Germline CDR1 reads MNHEY; CDR2 reads SVGAGI. V lost 6 bases, J lost 4 bases, and 10 bases stayed unmatched. The CDR3 has 15 amino acids. In DNA, the CDR3 is TGTGCCAGCAGGAAGACAGGGGCCCCTGCCACTGAAGCTTTCTTT. Amino acid sequence: CASRKTGAPATEAFF.

Ten or more counts support this clonotype. The chain employs TRBV29-1 and TRBJ2-3, with a possible D match to TRBD2 (5 bases). Trimming pared 8 bases from V and 2 bases from J, leaving 14 bases between. CDR1 and CDR2 from the germline V gene are SQVTM and ANQGSEA. The CDR3 spans 13 residues. CDR3 nucleotides: TGCAGCAACCTAAAGGAGGCCACAGATACGCAGTATTTT. This codes for CSNLKEATDTQYF.

This clonotype was recorded many times. This chain uses TRBV5-1 with TRBJ2-3; D is undetermined. The CDR3 loop spans 14 amino acids. Trimming took off 0 bases at V and 2 bases at J, with 7 bases between the two ends. Germline loops: CDR1 SGHRS, CDR2 YFSETQ. The CDR3 sequence: CASSLARLTDTQYF. For the CDR3, the DNA is TGCGCCAGCAGCTTGGCCAGGCTCACAGATACGCAGTATTTT.

This clonotype was seen many times. The chain joins TRBV30 to TRBJ2-5; D could derive from TRBD1 or TRBD2 (5 bases each). The V end was cut by 2 bases, the J end by 5 bases, with 12 bases between. The CDR3 is 13 amino acids. CDR1 is GTSNPN, CDR2 SVGIG, per germline (reference sequence). In DNA, the CDR3 is TGTGCCTGGAGTCTGCAGGGCGGGGAGACCCAGTACTTC. This encodes CAWSLQGGETQYF.

This clonotype was seen only a few times. The junction differs from germline at one of its ends, possibly a read error. The chain joins TRBV2 to TRBJ2-3, with D uncertain. Germline loops: CDR1 SNHLY, CDR2 FYNNEI. This CDR3 region has 13 residues. CDR3 sequence: CASGDIDPDTQYF. DNA of the CDR3: TGTGCCAGCGGTGACATTGACCCAGATACGCAGTATTTT.

This clonotype was seen only a few times. The V call is TRBV2, the J call TRBJ1-1; D possibly corresponds to TRBD1 (6 bases). V was pared by 5 bases and J by 10 bases, with 20 bases between. CDR1 and CDR2 (germline): SNHLY, FYNNEI. This CDR3 contains 14 residues. CDR3 nucleotides: TGTGCCAGCAGTACCACCTGGGGGGGCCGTGTAGCTTTCTTT. Its protein product is CASSTTWGGRVAFF.

This clonotype was seen repeatedly, ten times or more. This chain uses TRBV2 with TRBJ1-5; 10 nucleotides match TRBD1. Germline V gives CDR1 SNHLY, CDR2 FYNNEI. This CDR3 comprises 14 residues. V was clipped by 3 bases and J by 6 bases; unmatched bases: 2. Here the CDR3 reads CASSEGTGVQPQHF. The CDR3 DNA reads as TGTGCCAGCAGTGAGGGGACAGGGGTTCAGCCCCAGCATTTT.

Ten or more counts support this clonotype. The V gene is TRBV10-3, the J gene TRBJ2-3, with D perhaps TRBD2 (6 bases). Trimming took off 11 bases at V and 4 bases at J, with 22 bases between the two ends. CDR1 and CDR2 (germline): ENHRY, SYGVKD. CDR3 length equals 15 residues. This CDR3 is CAVTDRGRDADTQYF. In DNA form, the CDR3 reads TGTGCCGTAACTGACCGAGGGCGGGACGCAGATACGCAGTATTTT.

To note about this clonotype: One end of the junction does not line up with germline, which may come from a read error. The chain uses TRBV12-3 or TRBV12-4 and TRBJ1-5, with no clear D. This CDR3 has 12 residues. Written as DNA, the CDR3 is TGTGCCAGCCGGTTGGGAGGTCAGCCCCAGAATTTT. Its protein product is CASRLGGQPQNF.

At least ten counts were recorded for this clonotype. The chain combines TRBV12-3 or TRBV12-4 with TRBJ1-4; 9 bases are a match to TRBD1. V lost 1 base and J lost 5; bases outside the gene matches: 2. The CDR3 has 15 amino acids. CDR3 in amino acids: CASSLGGQGNEKLFF. CDR3 DNA: TGTGCCAGCAGTTTAGGGGGACAGGGAAATGAAAAACTGTTTTTT.

This clonotype came up many times. The V call is TRBV29-1, the J call TRBJ2-5; D call uncertain. The CDR3 spans 11 residues. With 5 bases removed from V and 4 bases from J, the gap between germline ends came to 8 bases. CDR1 is SQVTM, CDR2 ANQGSEA, per germline. CDR3 in DNA: TGCAGCGTTAACTTGGGAGAGACCCAGTACTTC. Protein sequence: CSVNLGETQYF.

V usage is TRBV18 and J usage is TRBJ2-7; D unclear. Trimming stripped 2 bases from V and 2 bases from J, with 7 bases between. CDR3 length: 13 amino acids. Germline CDR1 and CDR2: KGHSH and LQKENI. The DNA for the CDR3 is TGTGCCAGCTCACCAGGCAGGACCTACGAGCAGTACTTC. As protein: CASSPGRTYEQYF.

This clonotype was counted ten times or more. The gene calls are TRBV11-2 and TRBJ1-6; 10 bases fit TRBD1. V shed 4 bases, J shed 10 bases, and the junction held 7 bases outside the gene matches. This CDR3 contains 15 residues. In germline, CDR1 is SGHAT, CDR2 FQNNGV. The CDR3 loop is CASSYRDRGRSPLHF. CDR3 DNA: TGTGCCAGCAGCTACCGGGACAGGGGAAGGTCACCCCTCCACTTT.

This clonotype has ten or more counts. This chain joins TRBV4-1 and TRBJ1-4, with no clear D. Germline lookup yields CDR1 MGHRA and CDR2 YSYEKL. The CDR3 is made up of 15 amino acids. Trimming left V 4 bases short and J 0 bases short, with 9 bases between. This CDR3 is CASSREGATNEKLFF. As DNA, the CDR3 is TGCGCCAGCAGCCGCGAGGGAGCAACTAATGAAAAACTGTTTTTT.

This clonotype was seen at least ten times. The CDR3 DNA follows: TGTGCCAGCCCCGCACCCACAGGCGGTGGGGAGAACACTGAAGCTTTCTTT. Protein sequence: CASPAPTGGGENTEAFF. The chain uses TRBV28 and TRBJ1-1; maybe TRBD1 (5 bases). CDR3 length: 17 residues. CDR1 is MDHEN and CDR2 is SYDVKM in the germline V gene. Trimming removed 8 bases from V and 1 base from J, with 23 bases in between.